These 31 T cell receptor beta chains share one sample of origin, sequenced in a study of blood T cell repertoires in COVID-19. TCRdb's copy holds only in-frame clones and misses some; the assay was immunoSEQ multiplex PCR. Of about 140,000 clones listed, around 80% are singletons. The sample comprised PBMCs or T cells enriched from blood (not recorded which). These receptors originate from a woman aged 50 to 65 who had recovered from COVID-19.

This clone was counted between two and nine times. The V and J genes are TRBV5-1 and TRBJ2-4, with 8 bases identical to TRBD1. J lost 8 bases, V lost 0 bases, and 7 bases had no gene match. The CDR3 extends over 15 amino acids. The germline V gene has CDR1 SGHRS and CDR2 YFSETQ. The CDR3 DNA is TGCGCCAGCAGCTTGGCTTTGACAGGGGAGGACATTCAGTACTTC. Protein: CASSLALTGEDIQYF.

The rearrangement uses TRBV2 and TRBJ1-1; D is unclear. CDR1 is SNHLY and CDR2 is FYNNEI in the germline V gene. CDR3 length equals 15 residues. V gave up 3 bases and J gave up 3 bases, with 14 bases separating them. The CDR3 coding sequence is TGTGCCAGCAGTGATGGGCAGGCAGTTTACACTGAAGCTTTCTTT. Amino acid sequence: CASSDGQAVYTEAFF.

The rearrangement uses TRBV27 and TRBJ2-3; 10 bases are shared with TRBD2. CDR3 length equals 15 residues. Germline V gene sequence: CDR1 MNHEY, CDR2 SMNVEV (reference sequence). The ends lost 8 bases at V and 1 base at J; junction bases unmatched: 6. The CDR3 loop reads CASLTSGARTDTQYF. The CDR3 nucleotides read TGTGCCAGCTTAACTAGCGGGGCCCGCACAGATACGCAGTATTTT.

This clone was observed a handful of times. The gene calls are TRBV28 and TRBJ1-1; D remains ambiguous. CDR1 is MDHEN, CDR2 SYDVKM, per germline. This CDR3 has 17 residues. V gave up 5 bases and J gave up 5 bases, with 24 bases separating them. The CDR3 loop reads CASSPPTPSTLGTEAFF. The DNA for the CDR3 is TGTGCCAGCAGTCCCCCCACCCCTAGCACCCTGGGGACTGAAGCTTTCTTT.

The chain recombines TRBV11-2 with TRBJ2-1, with D perhaps TRBD2 (5 bases). The germline V and J ends were trimmed by 4 bases and 3 bases, with 10 bases remaining between them. Germline lookup yields CDR1 SGHAT and CDR2 FQNNGV. The CDR3 extends over 14 amino acids. The CDR3 DNA reads as TGTGCCAGCAGCTACGGGGATTACTACAATGAGCAGTTCTTC. Its translation: CASSYGDYYNEQFF.

There are a few counts of this clone. The gene calls are TRBV20-1 and TRBJ1-2, with 7 bases aligning to TRBD1. This CDR3 has 13 residues. Unmatched junction bases numbered 7, after V lost 3 bases and J lost 6 bases. Looked up from germline, CDR1 is DFQATT and CDR2 is SNEGSKA (reference sequence). CDR3 residues: CSASRQGRDGYTF. DNA of the CDR3: TGCAGTGCTAGTAGACAGGGCCGAGATGGCTACACCTTC.

This clone was counted once. The V call is TRBV4-1, the J call TRBJ1-1; no clear D. The CDR3 sequence is 15 residues long. CDR1 and CDR2 (germline): MGHRA, YSYEKL. Trimming took 5 bases from V and 1 from J, leaving 14 bases between them. The CDR3 reads CASSSEPLGNTEAFF. CDR3 DNA sequence: TGCGCCAGCAGCTCAGAACCCCTTGGGAACACTGAAGCTTTCTTT.

The gene calls are TRBV15 and TRBJ2-3; possibly TRBD1 for D (5 bases). Trimming removed 5 bases from V and 5 bases from J, with 11 bases in between. This CDR3 spans 13 amino acids. CDR1 is LNHNV and CDR2 is YYDKDF in the germline V gene (reference sequence). This CDR3 is CATSRQPRDTQYF. In DNA form, the CDR3 reads TGTGCCACCAGCCGACAGCCACGAGATACGCAGTATTTT.

The V gene is TRBV27, the J gene TRBJ1-2; 11 nucleotides align to TRBD1. Germline V CDR1 and CDR2: MNHEY, SMNVEV (reference sequence). This CDR3 contains 18 residues. The V gene end was trimmed by 7 bases and the J gene end by 3 bases; junction bases not matched to a gene: 16. CDR3 coding DNA: TGTGCCAGCAAGTTCCGATCCGGGACAGGGGGGCTCGACTATGGCTACACCTTC. Residues: CASKFRSGTGGLDYGYTF.

This clone was detected a few times. The CDR3 nucleotides read TGTGCCAGCTCACCAGACAGGGTGGGCACTGAAGCTTTCTTT. Translation: CASSPDRVGTEAFF. V usage is TRBV18 and J usage is TRBJ1-1, with TRBD1 identical over 7 bases. Per the germline V gene, CDR1 is KGHSH and CDR2 is LQKENI. The CDR3 is made up of 14 amino acids. The junction had 4 bases not matched to a gene; V was cut back by 2 bases and J by 4 bases.

The CDR3 sequence: CASEKQGGEKLFF. The DNA of the CDR3 is TGTGCCAGCGAGAAACAGGGGGGTGAAAAACTGTTTTTT. The V call is TRBV5-5, the J call TRBJ1-4; 8 nucleotides align to TRBD1. V gave up 7 bases and J gave up 7 bases; unmatched junction bases: 6. Germline-derived CDR1 and CDR2 are SGHKS and YYEKEE (reference sequence). This CDR3 has 13 amino acids.

This clone was seen a single time. The chain couples TRBV9 to TRBJ2-2, with 9 bases fitting TRBD1. Germline V lookup: CDR1 SGDLS, CDR2 YYNGEE. Trimming cost V 6 bases and J 1 base; bases outside gene matches: 4. CDR3 length equals 15 residues. CDR3: CASTRQGGNTGELFF. In DNA, the CDR3 is TGTGCCAGCACCCGACAGGGGGGGAACACCGGGGAGCTGTTTTTT. Full variable domain (outside the CDR3, taken from reference TRBV9 and TRBJ2-2): DSGVTQTPKHLITATGQRVTLRCSPRSGDLSVYWYQQSLDQGLQFLIQYYNGEERAKGNILERFSAQQFPDLHSELNLSSLELGDSALYFCASTRQGGNTGELFFGEGSRLTVL.

This clone appeared a single time. V gene TRBV6-5 combines with J gene TRBJ2-7; D might be TRBD1 (6 bases). Germline V CDR1 and CDR2: MNHEY, SVGAGI. V lost 0 bases, J lost 3 bases, and 12 bases lay in between. The CDR3 spans 15 residues. The CDR3 bases are TGTGCCAGCAGTTACTCGTGGGACACTATCTACGAGCAGTACTTC. This gives the protein CASSYSWDTIYEQYF.

The chain is built from TRBV5-1 and TRBJ2-1; D is perhaps TRBD2 (6 bases). Germline CDR1 SGHRS, CDR2 YFSETQ. The CDR3 runs 13 residues. Deletions cut 4 bases from V and 5 bases from J, with 10 bases between. CDR3 in amino acids: CASSRGLNNEQFF. The CDR3 DNA follows: TGCGCCAGCAGCAGGGGACTCAACAATGAGCAGTTCTTC.

The rearrangement links TRBV7-3 to TRBJ2-5, with D maybe TRBD2 (6 bases). Trimming removed 2 bases at V and 1 base at J, with 8 bases between. In germline, CDR1 is SGHTA, CDR2 FQGTGA. The CDR3 is 14 amino acids. CDR3 DNA sequence: TGTGCCAGCAGCTTAGAGACTAGCCAAGAGACCCAGTACTTC. Protein: CASSLETSQETQYF.

J is TRBJ1-5 and V is TRBV20-1; D unclear. Germline values: CDR1 DFQATT, CDR2 SNEGSKA (reference sequence). V gave up 4 bases and J gave up 7 bases, with 8 bases separating them. The CDR3 is made up of 11 amino acids. In nucleotides, the CDR3 is TGCAGTGCTACCAGTTCCCAGCCCCAGCATTTT. This encodes CSATSSQPQHF.

The V call is TRBV3-1 (or the pseudogene TRBV3-2), the J call TRBJ1-5; D gene uncertain. The CDR3 is 15 residues long. V was shortened by 4 bases and J by 2 bases, with 12 bases between the two germline ends. Germline CDR1 LGHDT, CDR2 YNNKEL (reference sequence). DNA of the CDR3: TGTGCCAGCAGCCTACAGCTCGGGGGCAATCAGCCCCAGCATTTT. Translated: CASSLQLGGNQPQHF.

The V gene is TRBV11-2, the J gene TRBJ2-2; D remains unclear. CDR3 size: 13 residues. Germline CDR1 is SGHAT and CDR2 is FQNNGV. Trimming took 0 bases from V and 8 from J, leaving 7 bases between them. CDR3 nucleotide sequence: TGTGCCAGCAGCTTAGAAGCCGGGGGGGAGCTGTTTTTT. It yields the protein CASSLEAGGELFF.

CDR3 residues: CASSVGSVTNTGELFF. CDR3 in DNA: TGCGCCAGCAGCGTCGGGAGTGTTACGAACACCGGGGAGCTGTTTTTT. The rearrangement joins TRBV5-1 to TRBJ2-2, with a possible D match to TRBD2 (6 bases). The CDR3 totals 16 residues. Germline values: CDR1 SGHRS, CDR2 YFSETQ. V was cut by 4 bases and J by 0 bases, with 13 bases left in between.

This chain uses TRBV6-2 or TRBV6-3 with TRBJ1-2, with D unclear. Germline V CDR1 and CDR2: MNHEY, SVGEGT. The CDR3 consists of 13 residues. The V end lost 4 bases, the J end lost 5 bases, and 11 bases lay between the germline ends. DNA for the CDR3: TGTGCCAGCAGTTCACAGCACTCATATGGCTACACCTTC. Protein: CASSSQHSYGYTF.

The chain links TRBV7-2 to TRBJ1-2; D gene uncertain. The germline CDR1 and CDR2 sequences are SGHTA and FQGNSA. The CDR3 sequence is 16 residues long. V shed 3 bases and J shed 2 bases, with 16 bases lying between them. CDR3 DNA sequence: TGTGCCAGCAGCTTGTCCCCTGGGCACAGCAACTATGGCTACACCTTC. Translation: CASSLSPGHSNYGYTF.

This clone showed up many times. V usage is TRBV11-1 and J usage is TRBJ1-2, with 7 bases matching TRBD1. The germline V gene encodes CDR1 SGHAT and CDR2 FQDESV (reference sequence). After removal of 5 bases from V and 4 bases from J, the junction contained 10 bases not matched to a gene. The CDR3 is 15 residues long. CDR3 sequence reads: CASSRDTGDGYGYTF. The DNA of the CDR3 is TGTGCCAGCAGCCGGGACACAGGGGATGGCTATGGCTACACCTTC.

The rearrangement joins TRBV29-1 to TRBJ1-3; 8 nucleotides line up with TRBD1. From germline, CDR1 is SQVTM and CDR2 ANQGSEA. CDR3 length: 13 residues. With V trimmed by 5 bases and J by 4 bases, 4 bases remained unmatched. CDR3 DNA: TGCAGCGTTACCGGACAGGGCGGAAACACCATATATTTT. Amino acid sequence: CSVTGQGGNTIYF.

This chain uses TRBV6-4 with TRBJ2-1; a possible D gene is TRBD1 (5 bases). This CDR3 region has 13 residues. Germline V lookup: CDR1 MRHNA, CDR2 SNTAGT. Trimming stripped 6 bases from V and 4 bases from J, with 10 bases between. The CDR3 region has the DNA TGTGCCAGCAGCTTTACAGGTTACAATGAGCAGTTCTTC. Protein product: CASSFTGYNEQFF.

V is TRBV11-2 and J is TRBJ1-2; 9 bases match TRBD1. V lost 5 bases to trimming and J lost 8 bases; unmatched junction nucleotides: 9. The CDR3 runs 14 residues. CDR1 and CDR2 from the germline V gene are SGHAT and FQNNGV. CDR3 amino acids: CASSLVDRGSGYTF. The CDR3 region has the DNA TGTGCCAGCAGCCTGGTGGACAGGGGAAGCGGCTACACCTTC.

The rearrangement uses TRBV5-1 and TRBJ1-1; D possibly corresponds to TRBD1 (6 bases). CDR3 length: 15 residues. The ends were cut back, 4 bases at V and 2 bases at J, with 15 bases in the middle. CDR1 is SGHRS, CDR2 YFSETQ, per germline. For the CDR3, the DNA is TGCGCCAGCAGCCCAACCGTACAGGGTAACACTGAAGCTTTCTTT. Residues: CASSPTVQGNTEAFF.

The J gene is TRBJ2-3, the V gene TRBV7-2; 11 bases fit TRBD2. The V segment lost 1 base and the J segment 2 bases; nucleotides outside the gene matches: 8. The CDR3 loop spans 18 amino acids. Germline CDR1 is SGHTA and CDR2 is FQGNSA. CDR3 bases: TGTGCCAGCAGCTTAGGTGGGCTAGCGGGGGGACTCACAGATACGCAGTATTTT. It is translated as CASSLGGLAGGLTDTQYF.

The V gene is TRBV19, the J gene TRBJ2-1, with 11 nucleotides matching TRBD1. The CDR3 spans 19 residues. The germline V gene encodes CDR1 LNHDA and CDR2 SQIVND (reference sequence). V lost 4 bases to trimming and J lost 4 bases; unmatched junction nucleotides: 15. The DNA for the CDR3 is TGTGCCAGTAGTAGATTTGGACAGGGGGCGACGGGTAGATACAATGAGCAGTTCTTC. It encodes CASSRFGQGATGRYNEQFF.

CDR3 coding DNA: TGTGCCAGCACCACGGGGACACCAGAAGCTTTCTTT. It codes for CASTTGTPEAFF. The chain recombines TRBV2 with TRBJ1-1; tentative D call: TRBD1 (6 bases). V lost 7 bases and J lost 8, with 14 bases in between. This CDR3 is built from 12 residues. Germline CDR1 is SNHLY and CDR2 is FYNNEI.

In this sample, this clone turned up once. The V and J genes are TRBV30 and TRBJ1-1, with a tentative D call TRBD1 (6 bases). CDR1 is GTSNPN, CDR2 SVGIG, per germline (reference sequence). The CDR3 length is 13 residues. The V end lost 5 bases, the J end lost 1 base, and 11 bases lay between the germline ends. CDR3 DNA: TGTGCCTGGGTCGGACAGCCGAACACTGAAGCTTTCTTT. Residues: CAWVGQPNTEAFF.

The chain uses TRBV4-2 and TRBJ2-2; TRBD1 matches at 9 bases. The length of the CDR3 is 16 residues. The trim removed 0 bases at V and 4 bases at J, leaving 3 bases unmatched. Per germline, CDR1 LGHNA and CDR2 YNFKEQ. CDR3 sequence (DNA): TGTGCCAGCAGCCAAGAAGGGACAGGGAGCACCGGGGAGCTGTTTTTT. Translating gives CASSQEGTGSTGELFF.